This TCR beta chain originates from a study of blood T cell repertoires in COVID-19. Study as a whole: The study drew acute and convalescent COVID-19 samples from the United States, Italy and Spain. From T cells, B-cell-depleted T cells, or PBMCs came the material, which was cDNA or gDNA.

While infection was still active, Seattle patients were enrolled and then followed longitudinally. V lost 2 bases and J lost 0, with 20 bases in between. The germline gives CDR1 SGHTA, CDR2 FQGTGA. The CDR3 loop spans 19 amino acids. Methods used by the authors: Reference gene primer amplification gave estimated nucleated cell counts. Some clones are missing from TCRdb's copy, which holds only in-frame ones; the method was immunoSEQ multiplex PCR. That table is the source of V, J and clone size, and D and trimming were worked out from the DNA. Seen here are 200,000 to 300,000 clones, around nine tenths observed once, and the top ten hold approximately 5.3%.

J is TRBJ1-3 and V is TRBV7-3, with D perhaps matching TRBD1 (5 bases). Material for sequencing was peripheral blood. This clonotype was sampled from a woman aged 60-75 years with COVID-19, enrolled during active disease. CDR3 region: CASSLQGYPLLSSGNTIYF. In DNA, the CDR3 is TGTGCCAGCAGCTTACAGGGTTACCCCCTGCTAAGCTCTGGAAACACCATATATTTT.